A single sample gave rise to the 11 T cell receptor beta chains below, sequenced in a study of T cell responses to AZD1222 COVID-19 vaccine. Produced via immunoSEQ multiplex PCR; TCRdb's table is partial and in-frame only. The sample holds around 100,000 clones, 80% to 95% seen once. The specimen comprised peripheral blood, sampled on day 0 of AZD1222 vaccination. The receptors come from an adult in good health.

The chain is built from TRBV28 and TRBJ2-1; TRBD2 matches 9 bases. After removal of 3 bases from V and 6 bases from J, the junction contained 6 bases not matched to a gene. CDR1 is MDHEN, CDR2 SYDVKM, per germline. CDR3 size: 15 residues. The CDR3 loop reads CASSLVAGGPNEQFF. The CDR3 coding sequence is TGTGCCAGCAGTTTGGTGGCGGGAGGGCCCAATGAGCAGTTCTTC.

The gene calls are TRBV6-5 and TRBJ2-1, with D perhaps TRBD1 or TRBD2 (6 bases each). Trimming left V 5 bases short and J 4 bases short, with 15 bases between. The CDR3 totals 15 residues. CDR1 and CDR2 (germline): MNHEY, SVGAGI. CDR3 amino acids: CASSPRQGGYNEQFF. The DNA for the CDR3 is TGTGCCAGCAGTCCGCGACAAGGGGGGTACAATGAGCAGTTCTTC.

About this clone: The sample contains more than one DNA sequence encoding this CDR3. The chain joins TRBV3-1 (or the pseudogene TRBV3-2) to TRBJ2-7; D unclear. This CDR3 is 13 amino acids long. The V and J ends lost 1 base and 3 bases respectively, with 7 bases between them. Per the germline V gene, CDR1 is LGHDT and CDR2 is YNNKEL (reference sequence). CDR3 coding DNA: TGTGCCAGCAGCCAAGCAGGAAGCTACGAGCAGTACTTC. This encodes CASSQAGSYEQYF.

The sample holds one count of this clone. The chain combines TRBV29-1 with TRBJ2-2, with D possibly matching TRBD2 (5 bases). V shed 4 bases and J shed 4 bases, with 13 bases lying between them. Germline lookup yields CDR1 SQVTM and CDR2 ANQGSEA. This CDR3 spans 14 amino acids. The CDR3 sequence is CSVVAAGVTGELFF. Here the CDR3 DNA reads TGCAGCGTTGTGGCAGCCGGGGTCACCGGGGAGCTGTTTTTT.

This chain joins TRBV28 and TRBJ2-5; D assignment may be TRBD1 or TRBD2 (5 bases each). Trimming removed 4 bases at V and 7 bases at J, with 16 bases between. The CDR3 is made up of 14 amino acids. The germline V gene has CDR1 MDHEN and CDR2 SYDVKM. The CDR3 bases are TGTGCCAGCAGTTCAGGGACCCTCGTTTGGACCCAGTACTTC. Protein product: CASSSGTLVWTQYF.

The rearrangement joins TRBV20-1 to TRBJ1-2; 7 bases match TRBD1. Trimming at V came to 6 bases and at J to 6 bases, leaving 4 bases not matched to a gene. Germline lookup yields CDR1 DFQATT and CDR2 SNEGSKA (reference sequence). This CDR3 spans 11 amino acids. The CDR3 protein is CSAEGANGYTF. DNA for the CDR3: TGCAGTGCCGAGGGGGCCAATGGCTACACCTTC.

V and J are TRBV5-1 and TRBJ2-7, with 10 bases that match TRBD2. The CDR3 consists of 16 residues. In germline, CDR1 is SGHRS, CDR2 YFSETQ. V gave up 4 bases and J gave up 2 bases; unmatched junction bases: 9. This CDR3 reads CASSLSSGRAAYEQYF. The CDR3 region has the DNA TGCGCCAGCAGCCTATCAAGCGGGAGGGCCGCCTACGAGCAGTACTTC. Using reference TRBV5-1 and TRBJ2-7 for the parts outside the CDR3, the full variable domain is KAGVTQTPRYLIKTRGQQVTLSCSPISGHRSVSWYQQTPGQGLQFLFEYFSETQRNKGNFPGRFSGRQFSNSRSEMNVSTLELGDSALYLCASSLSSGRAAYEQYFGPGTRLTVT.

This rearrangement joins TRBV11-2 to TRBJ2-3; D is possibly TRBD2 (5 bases). Germline lookup yields CDR1 SGHAT and CDR2 FQNNGV. V gave up 0 bases and J gave up 6 bases, with 16 bases separating them. This CDR3 has 16 amino acids. CDR3 sequence: CASSLDLNLRADTQYF. DNA for the CDR3: TGTGCCAGCAGCTTAGATTTGAATCTGAGGGCGGATACGCAGTATTTT.

J is TRBJ2-2 and V is TRBV14, with TRBD1 matching over 9 bases. V lost 3 bases and J lost 3; bases outside the gene matches: 8. The CDR3 consists of 17 residues. CDR1 and CDR2 (germline): SGHDN, FVKESK. The DNA of the CDR3 is TGTGCCAGCAGCCATCTAACAGGGGGCCAACACACCGGGGAGCTGTTTTTT. Its translation is CASSHLTGGQHTGELFF.

V usage is TRBV30 and J usage is TRBJ1-5, with a possible D match to TRBD1 (5 bases). The V gene's germline CDR1 is GTSNPN and CDR2 SVGIG (reference sequence). Trimming took 4 bases from V and 5 from J, leaving 9 bases between them. The CDR3 loop spans 12 amino acids. CDR3 DNA: TGTGCCTGGACCCGGGACGATCAGCCCCAGCATTTT. It codes for CAWTRDDQPQHF.

The chain uses TRBV19 and TRBJ2-1; perhaps D is TRBD1 or TRBD2 (9 bases each). This CDR3 is 22 amino acids long. The ends were cut back, 3 bases at V and 6 bases at J, with 36 bases in the middle. Germline V gene data show CDR1 as LNHDA and CDR2 as SQIVND (reference sequence). The DNA for the CDR3 is TGTGCCAGTAGTATTGGACAGGGGACCCCAGGATACGGTAGCGGGAGAGTCAATGAGCAGTTCTTC. Its protein product is CASSIGQGTPGYGSGRVNEQFF.